What follows is one TCR beta chain and its context. The CDR3 consists of 12 residues. Germline V lookup: CDR1 KGHSH, CDR2 LQKENI. V was pared by 4 bases and J by 3 bases, with 6 bases between. The repertoire was sequenced with immunoSEQ multiplex PCR; TCRdb's copy has only in-frame clones and lacks some. Altogether about 280,000 clones are present, 70% to 90% being singletons, with the ten largest covering over 0.95%. The data derive from a study of cytomegalovirus exposure and HLA in healthy donors. This receptor was identified in a young woman in good health and CMV-seronegative. The chain has TRBV18 and TRBJ1-1; D unresolved. Material for sequencing was PBMCs. The CDR3 DNA sequence: TGTGCCAGCTCACGGCAGGACACTGAAGCTTTCTTT. Translated, it gives CASSRQDTEAFF.